This TCR beta chain was recorded in a study of shared clonotypes between healthy human individuals. Findings of the study overall: It was the few donors that limited the genetic and exposure-history diversity represented. Naive CD4 clonotypes overlapped across a few donors at roughly 5.1%.

Per the authors' pipeline: ImmunoSEQ output lacked quality scores and full-length reads, limiting matched filtering. The table came from immunoSEQ multiplex PCR; TCRdb's copy has only in-frame clones and leaves some out. V and J calls plus clone size are reproduced from that table; the DNA served to infer D and trimming. The table records millions of clones, about 94% of them present only once. With respect to this clone: Its specificity is not known.

In the naive CD8 group, cells lacked CD45RO and were positively selected for CCR7, so terminally differentiated effector memory CD45RA+ cells were left out. Every one of the donors was a Caucasian adult that lived in Nashville, Tennessee. Germline V gives CDR1 MNHNS, CDR2 SASEGT. The CDR3 spans 20 residues. Between the trimmed V and J ends, which lost 0 bases and 7 bases, there was a span of 25 bases. V gene TRBV6-1 combines with J gene TRBJ1-6, with D possibly being TRBD1 (5 bases). The TCR comes from a man younger than 30 in good health. Source material: naive CD8+ T cells sorted from blood. CDR3 residues: CASSEALQGRGPEGNSPLHF. The CDR3 DNA is TGTGCCAGCAGTGAAGCGCTTCAAGGGAGGGGACCCGAGGGAAATTCACCCCTCCACTTT.